These T cell receptor beta chains were read from a single sample in a study of T cells in narcolepsy. Method: immunoSEQ multiplex PCR; TCRdb's copy keeps in-frame clones and lacks some. The sample includes tens of thousands of clones, approximately 89% of them seen just once. Sequencing was carried out using memory (CD45RA-) CD4+ T cells from blood. Receptors originate from a human donor in good health. Both conserved end residues are part of each CDR3. The D gene is left open where the match is weak. Size tells how often a clone was seen (once, few, many) or the class of an expanded clone, and some rows leave it out.

d_call: TRBD1
cdr3_length: 14
v_call: TRBV30
clone_size: .
j_call: TRBJ1-6
cdr3_nt: TGTGCCTGGAGTGCACAGGGGGCGAATTCACCCCTCCACTTT
cdr3_aa: CAWSAQGANSPLHF

d_call: .
cdr3_length: 15
v_call: TRBV7-2
clone_size: few
j_call: TRBJ1-1
cdr3_nt: TGTGCCAGCAGCCTTTTGAGCTTACTCGGCTCTGAAGCTTTCTTT
cdr3_aa: CASSLLSLLGSEAFF

d_call: TRBD1
cdr3_length: 16
v_call: TRBV10-3
clone_size: .
j_call: TRBJ2-3
cdr3_nt: TGTGCCATCAGCTTGGGGGAGACAGGGGGCACAGATACGCAGTATTTT
cdr3_aa: CAISLGETGGTDTQYF

d_call: .
cdr3_length: 14
v_call: TRBV23-1
clone_size: .
j_call: TRBJ2-7
cdr3_nt: TGCGCCGTCATGTCTGGGGGACAAAACTACGAGCAGTACTTC
cdr3_aa: CAVMSGGQNYEQYF

d_call: .
cdr3_length: 13
v_call: TRBV9
clone_size: once
j_call: TRBJ2-2
cdr3_nt: TGTGCCAGCAGCGTAGGGCTCACCGGGGAGCTGTTTTTT
cdr3_aa: CASSVGLTGELFF

d_call: .
cdr3_length: 15
v_call: TRBV19
clone_size: .
j_call: TRBJ1-3
cdr3_nt: TGTGCCAGCGCGACCTCAGGGATAGGAGGAAACACCATATATTTT
cdr3_aa: CASATSGIGGNTIYF

d_call: TRBD2
cdr3_length: 14
v_call: TRBV6-1
clone_size: .
j_call: TRBJ2-7
cdr3_nt: TGTGCCAGTCGATCCGGACTAGCGGCCTACGAGCAGTACTTC
cdr3_aa: CASRSGLAAYEQYF

d_call: TRBD1
cdr3_length: 13
v_call: TRBV9
clone_size: .
j_call: TRBJ1-2
cdr3_nt: TGTGCCAGCAGCCAAACGGGACAGGGAGGCTACACCTTC
cdr3_aa: CASSQTGQGGYTF

d_call: .
cdr3_length: 13
v_call: TRBV5-4
clone_size: .
j_call: TRBJ1-2
cdr3_nt: TGTGCCAGCAGCTTGACAGCCCACTATGGCTACACCTTC
cdr3_aa: CASSLTAHYGYTF

d_call: TRBD2
cdr3_length: 14
v_call: TRBV7-9
clone_size: .
j_call: TRBJ2-1
cdr3_nt: TGTGCCAGCAGTCGGACTAGCTGGAAGGGTGAGGGGTTCTTC
cdr3_aa: CASSRTSWKGEGFF

d_call: .
cdr3_length: 12
v_call: TRBV28
clone_size: .
j_call: TRBJ2-3
cdr3_nt: TGTGCCAGCAGTCAGGGCACAGATACGCAGTATTTT
cdr3_aa: CASSQGTDTQYF

d_call: .
cdr3_length: 15
v_call: TRBV5-6
clone_size: once
j_call: TRBJ2-2
cdr3_nt: TGTGCCAGCAGCACCGGGGGCCCCAACACCGGGGAGCTGTTTTTT
cdr3_aa: CASSTGGPNTGELFF

d_call: TRBD1
cdr3_length: 15
v_call: TRBV5-1
clone_size: .
j_call: TRBJ2-7
cdr3_nt: TGCGCCAGCAGCTTGGCGGCGGCAGGGGGATACGAGCAGTACTTC
cdr3_aa: CASSLAAAGGYEQYF

d_call: .
cdr3_length: 14
v_call: TRBV7-9
clone_size: .
j_call: TRBJ1-5
cdr3_nt: TGTGCCAGCAGCTTTGAGGGCAACAATCAGCCCCAGCATTTT
cdr3_aa: CASSFEGNNQPQHF

d_call: .
cdr3_length: 12
v_call: TRBV7-9
clone_size: .
j_call: TRBJ2-3
cdr3_nt: TGTGCCAGCAGCTTCACCCCAGATACGCAGTATTTT
cdr3_aa: CASSFTPDTQYF

d_call: TRBD2
cdr3_length: 16
v_call: TRBV14
clone_size: .
j_call: TRBJ2-7
cdr3_nt: TGTGCCAGCAGCCCCCCTAGCGGGAGGGCTACGGGGGAGCAGTACTTC
cdr3_aa: CASSPPSGRATGEQYF

d_call: .
cdr3_length: 12
v_call: TRBV6-1
clone_size: .
j_call: TRBJ2-7
cdr3_nt: TGTGCCAGCAGGTACAGCCTCTACGAGCAGTACTTC
cdr3_aa: CASRYSLYEQYF

d_call: .
cdr3_length: 13
v_call: TRBV18
clone_size: .
j_call: TRBJ2-7
cdr3_nt: TGTGCCAGCTCACGGGATCGGGGCTACGAGCAGTACTTC
cdr3_aa: CASSRDRGYEQYF

d_call: TRBD1
cdr3_length: 15
v_call: TRBV7-2
clone_size: .
j_call: TRBJ2-2
cdr3_nt: TGTGCCAGCAGCTCTACAGGGGGCGACACCGGGGAGCTGTTTTTT
cdr3_aa: CASSSTGGDTGELFF

d_call: .
cdr3_length: 14
v_call: TRBV6-1
clone_size: once
j_call: TRBJ1-4
cdr3_nt: TGTGCCAGCAGTGACACGGATGCTAATGAAAAACTGTTTTTT
cdr3_aa: CASSDTDANEKLFF

d_call: .
cdr3_length: 13
v_call: TRBV6-5
clone_size: .
j_call: TRBJ1-5
cdr3_nt: TGTGCCAGCAGTACAGCTAGCAATCAGCCCCAGCATTTT
cdr3_aa: CASSTASNQPQHF

d_call: TRBD2
cdr3_length: 15
v_call: TRBV7-9
clone_size: .
j_call: TRBJ2-1
cdr3_nt: TGTGCCAGCAGCCGTTCTAGCGGGGGACTCAATGAGCAGTTCTTC
cdr3_aa: CASSRSSGGLNEQFF

d_call: .
cdr3_length: 12
v_call: TRBV30
clone_size: .
j_call: TRBJ2-5
cdr3_nt: TGTGCCTGGAGCCACATTAGTGTCACCCAGTACTTC
cdr3_aa: CAWSHISVTQYF

d_call: .
cdr3_length: 14
v_call: TRBV19
clone_size: once
j_call: TRBJ1-5
cdr3_nt: TGTGCCAGTAGTATGGGGCCGGGAGGGGAGCCCCAGCATTTT
cdr3_aa: CASSMGPGGEPQHF

d_call: .
cdr3_length: 15
v_call: TRBV5-1
clone_size: .
j_call: TRBJ2-2
cdr3_nt: TGCGCCAGCAGCTTGGACAGTCTTAACACCGGGGAGCTGTTTTTT
cdr3_aa: CASSLDSLNTGELFF

d_call: TRBD1
cdr3_length: 14
v_call: TRBV30
clone_size: .
j_call: TRBJ1-3
cdr3_nt: TGTGCCTGGAGCCCGGGACAGGGGGGAAACACCATATATTTT
cdr3_aa: CAWSPGQGGNTIYF

d_call: TRBD1
cdr3_length: 15
v_call: TRBV19
clone_size: once
j_call: TRBJ2-1
cdr3_nt: TGTGCCAGTGGATCCGGGACAGGGGTCTTCAATGAGCAGTTCTTC
cdr3_aa: CASGSGTGVFNEQFF

d_call: TRBD1
cdr3_length: 16
v_call: TRBV5-4
clone_size: .
j_call: TRBJ1-6
cdr3_nt: TGTGCCAGCAGCTTGGGGGGACAGGCAGCTAATTCACCCCTCCACTTT
cdr3_aa: CASSLGGQAANSPLHF

d_call: TRBD2
cdr3_length: 17
v_call: TRBV9
clone_size: .
j_call: TRBJ2-1
cdr3_nt: TGTGCCAGCAGCCTGGGGACTAGCGGGAGGTCGCTAAATGAGCAGTTCTTC
cdr3_aa: CASSLGTSGRSLNEQFF

d_call: .
cdr3_length: 14
v_call: TRBV7-2
clone_size: .
j_call: TRBJ2-3
cdr3_nt: TGTGCCAGCAGCTCCCCTTTAGGGACAGATACGCAGTATTTT
cdr3_aa: CASSSPLGTDTQYF

d_call: .
cdr3_length: 13
v_call: TRBV6-5
clone_size: .
j_call: TRBJ2-2
cdr3_nt: TGTGCCAGCAGTTACGGGGGGGCCAGGGAGCTGTTTTTT
cdr3_aa: CASSYGGARELFF

d_call: .
cdr3_length: 14
v_call: TRBV6-6
clone_size: .
j_call: TRBJ1-2
cdr3_nt: TGTGCCAGCAGTTACGACAGAGTTTCCTATGGCTACACCTTC
cdr3_aa: CASSYDRVSYGYTF

d_call: .
cdr3_length: 15
v_call: TRBV27
clone_size: .
j_call: TRBJ2-7
cdr3_nt: TGTGCCAGCAGTTTAGGGGGAGGTAGCCCCTACGAGCAGTACTTC
cdr3_aa: CASSLGGGSPYEQYF

d_call: TRBD1
cdr3_length: 15
v_call: TRBV4-1
clone_size: .
j_call: TRBJ1-4
cdr3_nt: TGCGCCAGCAGCCAATCAGGGGGCTTGAACGAAAAACTGTTTTTT
cdr3_aa: CASSQSGGLNEKLFF

d_call: .
cdr3_length: 13
v_call: TRBV10-3
clone_size: .
j_call: TRBJ1-3
cdr3_nt: TGTGCCGTAACAGAATCCTCTGGAAACACCATATATTTT
cdr3_aa: CAVTESSGNTIYF

d_call: TRBD1
cdr3_length: 14
v_call: TRBV10-3
clone_size: .
j_call: TRBJ1-2
cdr3_nt: TGTGCCATCAGGGACAGGGCGACTAACTATGGCTACACCTTC
cdr3_aa: CAIRDRATNYGYTF

d_call: .
cdr3_length: 13
v_call: TRBV9
clone_size: .
j_call: TRBJ1-6
cdr3_nt: TGTGCCAGCAGCGATGGAGGGGTGTCACCCCTCCACTTT
cdr3_aa: CASSDGGVSPLHF

d_call: .
cdr3_length: 12
v_call: TRBV28
clone_size: .
j_call: TRBJ1-6
cdr3_nt: TGTGCCAGCAAGGAGTATAATTCACCCCTCCACTTT
cdr3_aa: CASKEYNSPLHF

d_call: .
cdr3_length: 15
v_call: TRBV7-9
clone_size: once
j_call: TRBJ1-6
cdr3_nt: TGTGCCAGCAGCTCATTGTCGGGGTTGAGTTCACCCCTCCACTTT
cdr3_aa: CASSSLSGLSSPLHF

d_call: .
cdr3_length: 13
v_call: TRBV6-6
clone_size: .
j_call: TRBJ1-2
cdr3_nt: TGTGCCAGCAGTAAACGACAGAGCTATGGCTACACCTTC
cdr3_aa: CASSKRQSYGYTF

d_call: .
cdr3_length: 14
v_call: TRBV5-1
clone_size: .
j_call: TRBJ2-7
cdr3_nt: TGCGCCAGCAGCGACGGGACGAATACCTACGAGCAGTACTTC
cdr3_aa: CASSDGTNTYEQYF

d_call: .
cdr3_length: 13
v_call: TRBV7-2
clone_size: .
j_call: TRBJ2-1
cdr3_nt: TGTGCCAGCAGCCCCCTGGGTAGATGGGAGCAGTTCTTC
cdr3_aa: CASSPLGRWEQFF

d_call: .
cdr3_length: 14
v_call: TRBV6-1
clone_size: .
j_call: TRBJ2-1
cdr3_nt: TGTGCCAGCGTTTCCCTCCACCCACGAGATGAGCAGTTCTTC
cdr3_aa: CASVSLHPRDEQFF

d_call: .
cdr3_length: 13
v_call: TRBV19
clone_size: .
j_call: TRBJ1-5
cdr3_nt: TGTGCCAGTAGTATACGGATCGATCAGCCCCAGCATTTT
cdr3_aa: CASSIRIDQPQHF

d_call: .
cdr3_length: 15
v_call: TRBV4-1
clone_size: .
j_call: TRBJ1-1
cdr3_nt: TGCGCCAGCAGCCAACCCCTTGACGGATTCACTGAAGCTTTCTTT
cdr3_aa: CASSQPLDGFTEAFF

d_call: .
cdr3_length: 14
v_call: TRBV6-1
clone_size: .
j_call: TRBJ1-4
cdr3_nt: TGTGCCAGCAGTTTGTCAGGGGTAAATGAAAAACTGTTTTTT
cdr3_aa: CASSLSGVNEKLFF

d_call: .
cdr3_length: 15
v_call: TRBV9
clone_size: .
j_call: TRBJ1-5
cdr3_nt: TGTGCCAGCAGCGTAGAGGGGACACGGGATCAGCCCCAGCATTTT
cdr3_aa: CASSVEGTRDQPQHF

d_call: .
cdr3_length: 15
v_call: TRBV21-1
clone_size: .
j_call: TRBJ2-4
cdr3_nt: TGTGCCAGCTGTACGAGGGTGGGATCCAAAAACATTCAGTACTTC
cdr3_aa: CASCTRVGSKNIQYF

d_call: TRBD1
cdr3_length: 17
v_call: TRBV5-1
clone_size: once
j_call: TRBJ1-3
cdr3_nt: TGCGCCAGCAGCTTGGATCCTCAGGGGGTACTCGGAAACACCATATATTTT
cdr3_aa: CASSLDPQGVLGNTIYF

d_call: .
cdr3_length: 14
v_call: TRBV2
clone_size: .
j_call: TRBJ2-2
cdr3_nt: TGTGCCAGCAGAATGACGGACGACACCGGGGAGCTGTTTTTT
cdr3_aa: CASRMTDDTGELFF